This is a list of T cell receptor beta chains from one sample in a study of a mutant IDH1 vaccine in newly diagnosed glioma. Assay: immunoSEQ multiplex PCR; the TCRdb copy retains only in-frame clones and omits some. Of roughly 99,000 clones in the sample, around 90% were seen once. The starting material was PBMCs, obtained from a glioma patient treated with radiotherapy, temozolomide or both. The receptors derive from a woman aged 50 to 65 with glioma. The CDR3 runs from the conserved cysteine through the conserved F or W. A D gene is named only where the DNA matches it firmly. A row's size may be missing; if present it is once, few, many or a size class.

j_call | cdr3_length | v_call | clone_size | d_call | cdr3_aa | cdr3_nt
TRBJ1-1 | 14 | TRBV6-6 | NA | TRBD1 | CASSTTTGGAEAFF | TGTGCCAGCAGTACAACGACAGGGGGAGCTGAAGCTTTCTTT
TRBJ2-1 | 13 | TRBV2 | NA | NA | CASARDSYNEQFF | TGTGCCAGCGCGAGGGACTCCTACAATGAGCAGTTCTTC
TRBJ2-2 | 15 | TRBV9 | NA | NA | CASSVDQGYAGELFF | TGTGCCAGCAGCGTAGATCAAGGGTACGCCGGGGAGCTGTTTTTT
TRBJ2-1 | 15 | TRBV2 | NA | NA | CASSKVGGGYNEQFF | TGTGCCAGCAGTAAGGTTGGGGGTGGCTACAATGAGCAGTTCTTC
TRBJ1-3 | 15 | TRBV9 | NA | NA | CASSVVGDSGNTIYF | TGTGCCAGCAGCGTAGTAGGGGACTCTGGAAACACCATATATTTT
TRBJ2-5 | 15 | TRBV5-1 | NA | TRBD1 | CASSLAGQGVETQYF | TGCGCCAGCAGCTTGGCCGGGCAGGGGGTAGAGACCCAGTACTTC
TRBJ2-5 | 14 | TRBV6-5 | NA | TRBD1 | CASRVTGEQETQYF | TGTGCCAGCAGAGTAACAGGGGAACAAGAGACCCAGTACTTC
TRBJ2-7 | 16 | TRBV4-1 | few | TRBD1 | CASSQSSTGYEYEQYF | TGCGCCAGCAGCCAGTCCTCGACAGGGTATGAATACGAGCAGTACTTC
TRBJ1-4 | 15 | TRBV6-5 | NA | NA | CASTERTASNEKLFF | TGTGCCAGCACCGAAAGGACGGCCTCTAATGAAAAACTGTTTTTT
TRBJ2-5 | 12 | TRBV27 | NA | NA | CASSLKGETQYF | TGTGCCAGCAGTTTAAAGGGCGAGACCCAGTACTTC
TRBJ2-7 | 14 | TRBV5-5 | NA | TRBD1 | CASSLGTGVYEQYF | TGTGCCAGCAGCTTAGGGACAGGGGTCTACGAGCAGTACTTC
TRBJ2-2 | 13 | TRBV5-1 | once | NA | CASSVTDTGELFF | TGCGCCAGCAGCGTGACAGACACCGGGGAGCTGTTTTTT
TRBJ2-2 | 15 | TRBV5-4 | NA | NA | CASSLRQTNTGELFF | TGTGCCAGCAGCTTAAGGCAGACCAACACCGGGGAGCTGTTTTTT
TRBJ2-7 | 13 | TRBV9 | NA | NA | CASSLGNTYEQYF | TGTGCCAGCAGCCTCGGAAATACCTACGAGCAGTACTTC
TRBJ2-7 | 14 | TRBV4-1 | few | NA | CASSQDEEPDEQYF | TGCGCCAGCAGCCAAGATGAGGAACCTGACGAGCAGTACTTC
TRBJ2-2 | 13 | TRBV28 | NA | NA | CASISRDSGELFF | TGTGCCAGCATCAGCAGGGACTCCGGGGAGCTGTTTTTT
TRBJ2-5 | 14 | TRBV2 | NA | TRBD2 | CASSRTSGTREQYF | TGTGCCAGCAGTCGGACTAGCGGGACTCGGGAGCAGTACTTC
TRBJ2-3 | 17 | TRBV2 | few | TRBD2 | CASSEGLAGPTTDTQYF | TGTGCCAGCAGTGAAGGGCTAGCGGGGCCGACCACAGATACGCAGTATTTT
TRBJ2-7 | 16 | TRBV7-9 | NA | NA | CASSSLKNRDSYEQYF | TGTGCCAGCAGCTCCCTGAAGAACAGGGACTCCTACGAGCAGTACTTC
TRBJ1-2 | 14 | TRBV30 | once | NA | CAWSPSAGGYGYTF | TGTGCCTGGAGCCCATCCGCCGGGGGTTATGGCTACACCTTC
TRBJ2-5 | 15 | TRBV18 | NA | TRBD2 | CASSPPNLAGETQYF | TGTGCCAGCTCACCACCGAACCTAGCGGGAGAGACCCAGTACTTC
TRBJ2-7 | 11 | TRBV20-1 | NA | NA | CSADLIYEQYF | TGCAGTGCAGACCTAATCTACGAGCAGTACTTC
TRBJ2-2 | 12 | TRBV11-3 | NA | NA | CASSFDTGELFF | TGTGCCAGCAGCTTCGACACCGGGGAGCTGTTTTTT
TRBJ1-4 | 12 | TRBV6-6 | once | NA | CASSPPNEKLFF | TGTGCCAGCAGCCCGCCGAATGAAAAACTGTTTTTT
TRBJ1-5 | 14 | TRBV6-1 | NA | TRBD1 | CASMVTGGHQPQHF | TGTGCCAGCATGGTGACAGGGGGTCATCAGCCCCAGCATTTT
TRBJ1-2 | 13 | TRBV7-9 | NA | NA | CASGPDGNYGYTF | TGTGCCAGCGGCCCCGACGGTAACTATGGCTACACCTTC
TRBJ2-7 | 16 | TRBV21-1 | NA | NA | CASSSGNRQVNHEQYF | TGTGCCAGCAGCTCTGGGAACAGACAGGTCAACCACGAGCAGTACTTC
TRBJ1-1 | 16 | TRBV7-8 | NA | NA | CASSAYRALTHTEAFF | TGTGCCAGCAGCGCCTACAGGGCGTTGACTCACACTGAAGCTTTCTTT
TRBJ2-4 | 16 | TRBV7-9 | NA | TRBD1 | CASSEGAAAAKNIQYF | TGTGCCAGCAGCGAGGGGGCGGCGGCTGCCAAAAACATTCAGTACTTC
TRBJ2-7 | 11 | TRBV5-1 | NA | NA | CASSFKAEQYF | TGCGCCAGCAGCTTTAAGGCGGAGCAGTACTTC
TRBJ2-2 | 16 | TRBV2 | NA | NA | CASSRQGRRNTGELFF | TGTGCCAGCAGTAGACAAGGTCGGAGGAACACCGGGGAGCTGTTTTTT
TRBJ1-1 | 13 | TRBV27 | NA | NA | CASSGRSNTEAFF | TGTGCCAGCAGCGGCAGGTCGAACACTGAAGCTTTCTTT
TRBJ2-5 | 15 | TRBV18 | NA | TRBD2 | CASTSGTSRQETQYF | TGTGCCAGCACCTCCGGGACTAGCCGCCAAGAGACCCAGTACTTC
TRBJ2-7 | 12 | TRBV18 | NA | NA | CASSPDSYEQYF | TGTGCCAGCTCACCGGACAGTTACGAGCAGTACTTC
TRBJ2-3 | 13 | TRBV30 | NA | NA | CAWSWGEADTQYF | TGTGCCTGGAGCTGGGGAGAGGCAGATACGCAGTATTTT